This T cell receptor beta chain was retrieved from a study of Graves' ophthalmopathy and Graves' hyperthyroidism. Study-level results: Using 13 signatures, a model distinguished ophthalmopathy from stable hyperthyroidism, reaching around 88% sensitivity and approximately 82% specificity. Ophthalmopathy progression predictions by the model showed nearly 75% specificity and about 70% sensitivity. In blood appeared most of the expanded thyroid clonotypes whose frequency exceeded 0.001.

This CDR3 has 15 residues. CDR1 is SGHVS, CDR2 FQNEAQ, per germline. Trimming at V came to 3 bases and at J to 7 bases, leaving 5 bases not matched to a gene. This clonotype occurred many times. What it binds is not known. CDR3 regions of TCR beta were amplified from RNA transcripts. HTBI primers were employed in first-round RT-PCR, then a second-round multiplex PCR followed. One entry per CDR3 protein, called by TCRdb with MiXCR from the multiplex PCR reads. The table shows a few hundred thousand distinct CDR3 sequences, with around 17% occurring only once. Every ophthalmopathy donor presented moderate-to-severe activity, CAS ≥3, NOSPECS ≥4 and duration under 3 months.

This clonotype originated in a woman aged 18-30 years with Graves' ophthalmopathy. Sequenced material: peripheral blood. The rearrangement links TRBV7-8 to TRBJ2-1; 11 nucleotides match TRBD2. This CDR3 is CASSFSGRARNEQFF. The CDR3 DNA reads TGTGCCAGCAGCTTTAGCGGGAGGGCCCGGAATGAGCAGTTCTTC.